The T cell receptor (beta chain) described here comes from a study of Tregs in tolerant kidney transplant recipients. The CDR3 runs to 15 residues. The V gene's germline CDR1 is SGHVS and CDR2 FQNEAQ. V was cut by 4 bases and J by 2 bases, with 13 bases left in between. Data came from immunoSEQ multiplex PCR; TCRdb stores just in-frame clones and leaves some out. The sample holds around 63,000 clones, approximately 85% seen once. This TCR was sampled from a human donor who received a combined kidney and bone marrow transplant. The sequencing used Tregs from blood, collected before the transplant. This rearrangement joins TRBV7-8 to TRBJ2-3; possible D gene TRBD1, 5 bases. The CDR3 DNA reads TGTGCCAGCAGCTCCCCGGGTGGGGCCACAGATACGCAGTATTTT. As protein: CASSSPGGATDTQYF. The variable domain in full, completed from reference TRBV7-8 and TRBJ2-3, reads GAGVSQSPRYKVAKRGQDVALRCDPISGHVSLFWYQQALGQGPEFLTYFQNEAQLDKSGLPSDRFFAERPEGSVSTLKIQRTQQEDSAVYLCASSSPGGATDTQYFGPGTRLTVL.